These 22 T cell receptor beta chains were all obtained from the same sample, sequenced in a study of post-analysis software for immune sequencing data. The library was made from cDNA and included unique molecular identifiers. TCRdb ran MiXCR on the PCR reads and lists one entry per CDR3 protein. The sample has 250,000 to 300,000 distinct CDR3 sequences, approximately 34% seen once. The antigens of these receptors remain unknown. Whole-study results and caveats: Controls had lower frequencies than patients of five or six TRBV segments, which included TRBV5-6, TRBV5-1 and TRBV20-1.

Sequenced: blood. The receptors shown here come from a girl under 18 with multiple sclerosis.

This clonotype appeared many times. A much larger clone sits a single nucleotide away, making a read error possible. The rearrangement joins TRBV27 to TRBJ2-1, with 9 bases fitting TRBD2. TRBJ2-7 explains the end of the DNA better; the J call may be wrong. The CDR3 loop spans 15 amino acids. The germline gives CDR1 MNHEY, CDR2 SMNVEV (reference sequence). DNA for the CDR3: TGTGCCAGCCACAGGGCGGGAGGGGGCTACAATGAGCAGTACTTC. As protein: CASHRAGGGYNEQYF.

The rearrangement links TRBV4-2 to TRBJ2-6; 8 bases are a match to TRBD2. CDR3 size: 17 residues. CDR1 is LGHNA and CDR2 is YNFKEQ in the germline V gene. The trim removed 0 bases at V and 4 bases at J, leaving 5 bases unmatched. The CDR3 sequence is CASSQESSGAGANVLTF. Written as DNA, the CDR3 is TGTGCCAGCAGCCAAGAGAGTAGCGGGGCCGGGGCCAACGTCCTGACTTTC.

To note about this clonotype: This may be a read error: a much more frequent sequence differs by one nucleotide. V gene TRBV7-7 combines with J gene TRBJ2-7; unclear D gene. CDR1 is SSHAT, CDR2 FNYEAQ, per germline (reference sequence). V was cut by 4 bases and J by 7 bases, with 20 bases left in between. The CDR3 loop spans 15 amino acids. For the CDR3, the DNA is TGTGCCAGCAGCTGCCAGAGCGTAGCTTACAATGAGCAGTACTTC. Translation gives CASSCQSVAYNEQYF.

In this sample, this clonotype turned up many times. The chain links TRBV28 to TRBJ1-2, with a weak D call TRBD1 (6 bases). Germline V gene sequence: CDR1 MDHEN, CDR2 SYDVKM. CDR3 length: 15 amino acids. V lost 7 bases, J lost 0 bases, and 15 bases lay in between. CDR3: CASTSGAISNYGYTF. CDR3 nucleotides: TGTGCCAGCACGTCAGGGGCGATTTCTAACTATGGCTACACCTTC.

Remarks on this clonotype: A much bigger clone sits one base away, suggesting this may be a read error. This is likely a read error, given that the CDR3 carries no conserved phenylalanine or tryptophan at its end. This chain links TRBV3-1 with TRBJ2-1; 9 bases line up with TRBD2. V gave up 1 base and J gave up 7 bases; unmatched junction bases: 8. CDR1 LGHDT and CDR2 YNNKEL come from the germline V gene (reference sequence). The CDR3 spans 16 residues. In nucleotides, the CDR3 is TGTGCCAGCAGCCAAGGGATTGCTAGCGGGGTTAATGAGCAGTTCGTC. Its translation: CASSQGIASGVNEQFV.

The gene calls are TRBV27 and TRBJ2-3; D is unresolved. CDR3 size: 14 residues. The V end was cut by 0 bases, the J end by 0 bases, with 4 bases between. Germline V lookup: CDR1 MNHEY, CDR2 SMNVEV (reference sequence). CDR3: CASSLSISTDTQYF. The CDR3 region has the DNA TGTGCCAGCAGTTTATCGATTAGCACAGATACGCAGTATTTT.

This clonotype occurred many times. The chain carries TRBV20-1 and TRBJ2-1; D possibly uses TRBD1 or TRBD2 (5 bases each). CDR3 length: 12 amino acids. CDR1 DFQATT and CDR2 SNEGSKA come from the germline V gene (reference sequence). Trimming took 3 bases from V and 12 from J, leaving 15 bases between them. CDR3 region: CSASRGELRQFF. In DNA form, the CDR3 reads TGCAGTGCTAGTCGAGGGGAGTTACGGCAGTTCTTC.

On this clonotype: At one end the junction does not follow the germline gene, possibly because of a read error. This chain uses TRBV24-1 with TRBJ1-2; D may be TRBD1 (5 bases). This CDR3 has 17 residues. Germline lookup yields CDR1 KGHDR and CDR2 SFDVKD. The CDR3 region has the DNA TGTGCCACCAGTGATTTGCAGGGCTGCATACGAACTATGGCTACACCTTTC. Protein sequence: CATSDLQGCIRTMATPF.

This clonotype has at least ten counts. The chain carries TRBV20-1 and TRBJ1-1; D gene unclear. From germline, CDR1 is DFQATT and CDR2 SNEGSKA (reference sequence). The CDR3 length is 12 residues. V lost 6 bases and J lost 7, with 15 bases in between. CDR3 DNA: TGCAGTGCAAACCTTTTACCCCTTGAAGCTTTCTTT. It is translated as CSANLLPLEAFF.

On this clonotype itself: It may be a read error: a sequence one base away is much more abundant. The chain carries TRBV10-3 and TRBJ2-5, with 10 bases fitting TRBD1. This CDR3 region has 14 residues. With V trimmed by 4 bases and J by 5 bases, 4 bases remained unmatched. CDR1 is ENHRY, CDR2 SYGVKD, per germline. The CDR3 DNA is TGTGCCATCAGTGGGTGGGACAGGGGTGAGACCCAGTACTTC. Residues: CAISGWDRGETQYF.

The chain employs TRBV28 and TRBJ2-2; D is unclear. The CDR3 runs 13 residues. Germline lookup yields CDR1 MDHEN and CDR2 SYDVKM. The V end lost 5 bases, the J end lost 3 bases, and 7 bases lay between the germline ends. The CDR3 loop reads CASSRPDTGELFF. For the CDR3, the DNA is TGTGCCAGCAGTCGACCGGACACCGGGGAGCTGTTTTTT. The variable domain in full, completed from reference TRBV28 and TRBJ2-2, reads DVKVTQSSRYLVKRTGEKVFLECVQDMDHENMFWYRQDPGLGLRLIYFSYDVKMKEKGDIPEGYSVSREKKERFSLILESASTNQTSMYLCASSRPDTGELFFGEGSRLTVL.

This clonotype was counted only a few times. The chain combines TRBV7-9 with TRBJ2-7, with TRBD2 as a possible D gene (7 bases). Germline assignment: CDR1 SEHNR and CDR2 FQNEAQ (reference sequence). The CDR3 extends over 14 amino acids. Deletions cut 5 bases from V and 5 bases from J, with 16 bases between. Written as DNA, the CDR3 is TGTGCCAGCAGCAAAGGGGGGGCAGGCAACGAGCAGTACTTC. Its translation is CASSKGGAGNEQYF.

This clonotype was observed many times. The genes are TRBV7-3 and TRBJ2-6; D might be TRBD1 (5 bases). Germline V gene lookup returns CDR1 SGHTA and CDR2 FQGTGA. V was cut by 4 bases and J by 0 bases, with 16 bases left in between. The CDR3 covers 18 residues. CDR3 DNA: TGTGCCAGCAGCTACCTCGCAGGGCAACACTCTGGGGCCAACGTCCTGACTTTC. Its protein product is CASSYLAGQHSGANVLTF.

V usage is TRBV7-8 and J usage is TRBJ2-1; TRBD2 is a possible D gene (6 bases). Germline V lookup: CDR1 SGHVS, CDR2 FQNEAQ. V dropped 7 bases and J dropped 7 bases, with 17 bases sitting between them. The CDR3 spans 14 residues. The CDR3 DNA follows: TGTGCCAGCACCGGGACTCCAGGGTGGAATGAGCAGTTCTTC. Translation gives CASTGTPGWNEQFF.

This clonotype appeared a few times. The chain links TRBV5-4 to TRBJ1-1; D remains unclear. The CDR3 runs 13 residues. V dropped 1 base and J dropped 10 bases, with 14 bases sitting between them. Germline-derived CDR1 and CDR2 are SGHNT and YYREEE (reference sequence). CDR3 DNA: TGTGCCAGCAGCTTGTTGAAGGGAGCTGGAGCTTTCTTT. Its protein is CASSLLKGAGAFF.

On this clonotype itself: The germline gene is not matched at one end of the junction; a read error may be the cause. The chain recombines TRBV12-3 or TRBV12-4 with TRBJ1-6, with TRBD1 identical over 10 bases. The CDR3 consists of 14 residues. The CDR3 loop reads CASSSGTGASPPHF. The CDR3 DNA reads as TGTGCCAGCAGCTCCGGGACAGGGGCCTCACCCCCCCACTTT.

This clonotype was seen many times. V is TRBV4-1 and J is TRBJ1-2, with TRBD1 matching over 7 bases. CDR3 length equals 16 residues. J gave up 7 bases and V 4 bases, and 15 bases lay outside the gene matches. CDR1 is MGHRA and CDR2 is YSYEKL in the germline V gene. CDR3 protein: CASSPQERAGGGGYTF. The CDR3 DNA is TGCGCCAGCAGCCCACAAGAGAGGGCAGGGGGAGGTGGCTACACCTTC.

For the CDR3, the DNA is TGTGCCAGCCGTACCGCCGGACTAGCGGGACATTCTAGCACAGATACGCAGTATTTT. Its protein product is CASRTAGLAGHSSTDTQYF. J is TRBJ2-3 and V is TRBV19; 12 nucleotides align to TRBD2. The V and J ends lost 9 bases and 0 bases, in that order; junction bases with no gene match: 16. Looked up from germline, CDR1 is LNHDA and CDR2 is SQIVND (reference sequence). This CDR3 contains 19 residues.

This clonotype was recorded a few times. The junction differs from germline at one of its ends, possibly a read error. CDR3 residues: CSAVRPRDRPFAPYDYTF. In DNA form, the CDR3 reads TGCAGTGCGGTGCGCCCACGGGACAGGCCTTTCGCCCCCTATGACTACACCTTC. The rearrangement joins TRBV20-1 to TRBJ1-2; 8 positions match TRBD1. Germline V gene data show CDR1 as DFQATT and CDR2 as SNEGSKA (reference sequence). The CDR3 length is 18 residues.

This chain joins TRBV18 and TRBJ2-7, with 7 bases lining up with TRBD2. Germline CDR1 and CDR2: KGHSH and LQKENI. The V gene end was trimmed by 3 bases and the J gene end by 5 bases; junction bases not matched to a gene: 4. The CDR3 contains 13 residues. Here the CDR3 DNA reads TGTGCCAGCTCACCCCGGGGAGGGGACGAGCAGTACTTC. Its translation: CASSPRGGDEQYF.

This clonotype was counted ten times or more. J is TRBJ2-1 and V is TRBV12-3 or TRBV12-4, with unresolved D. V gave up 6 bases and J gave up 0 bases, with 15 bases separating them. This CDR3 spans 16 amino acids. The CDR3 region has the DNA TGTGCCAGCAGCTCCATCCTTCCTACCTCCTACAATGAGCAGTTCTTC. Protein product: CASSSILPTSYNEQFF.

V gene TRBV10-3 combines with J gene TRBJ2-5; 7 bases map to TRBD1. The last part of the DNA fits TRBJ2-7 better; the J call may be wrong. The CDR3 sequence is 14 residues long. In germline, CDR1 is ENHRY, CDR2 SYGVKD. The CDR3 protein is CAISEGDSAYEQYF. In DNA, the CDR3 is TGTGCCATCAGTGAGGGGGACAGCGCCTACGAGCAGTACTTC.